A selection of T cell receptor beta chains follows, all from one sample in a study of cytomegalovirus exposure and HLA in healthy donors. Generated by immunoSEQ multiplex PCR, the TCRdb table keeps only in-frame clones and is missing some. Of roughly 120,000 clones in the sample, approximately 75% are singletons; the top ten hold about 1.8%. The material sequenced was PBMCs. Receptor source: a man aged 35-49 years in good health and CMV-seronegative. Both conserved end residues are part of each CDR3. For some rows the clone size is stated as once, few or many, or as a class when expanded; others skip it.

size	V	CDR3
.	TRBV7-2	CASSLVGPPEKLFF
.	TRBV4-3	CASSQGQGAYGYTF
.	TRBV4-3	CASSQGVGRGEQFF
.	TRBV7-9	CAHQGAGANVLTF
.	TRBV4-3	CASSRKPGQGARETQYF
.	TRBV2	CASSVAGARQPQHF
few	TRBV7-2	CASRKRGGTDTQYF
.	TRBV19	CAALRDTRAFF
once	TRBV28	CASSYGGRARGQFF
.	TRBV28	CASSFSPQYF
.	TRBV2	CASRATGGSDYGYTF
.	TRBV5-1	CASSPQGEAGNTIYF
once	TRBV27	CASSLKDTGALTQYF
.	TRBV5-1	CASSSGQQETQYF
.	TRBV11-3	CASSSTGLAGGQRSEQFF
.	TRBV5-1	CASSLAATGGAPNEKLFF
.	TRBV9	CASSVTVAGQSGANVLTF
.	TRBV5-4	CASSSGTAQETQYF
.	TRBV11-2	CASSFTSGGDVEQFF
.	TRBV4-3	CASSPGQGVGQPQHF
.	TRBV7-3	CASSSSGRKTDEQYF
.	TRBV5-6	CASSHGQSSYNSPLHF